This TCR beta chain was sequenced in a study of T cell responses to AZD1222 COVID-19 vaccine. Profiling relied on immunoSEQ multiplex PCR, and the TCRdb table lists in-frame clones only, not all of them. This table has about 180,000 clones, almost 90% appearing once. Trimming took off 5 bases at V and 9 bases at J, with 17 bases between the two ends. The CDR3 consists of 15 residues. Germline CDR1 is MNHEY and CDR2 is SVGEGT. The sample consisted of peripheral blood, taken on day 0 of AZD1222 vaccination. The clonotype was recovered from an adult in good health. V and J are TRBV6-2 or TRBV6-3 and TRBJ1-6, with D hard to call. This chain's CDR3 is CASSDREGIVSPLHF. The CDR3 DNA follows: TGTGCCAGCAGTGACCGGGAGGGAATCGTTTCACCCCTCCACTTT.